Reported below is one T cell receptor (beta chain). What it binds is not known. This sample stems from a study of cytomegalovirus exposure and HLA in healthy donors. Notes on the study in general: In an earlier analysis, productive rearrangement rates for most beta V segments clustered near 87% or 30%. A missense variant in DCLRE1C was later tied to TCR beta V- and J-gene trimming. The dataset shows that most TCR sequences were rare, while some public TCRs occurred in many donors.

Researchers ran the PCR with 60 Vbeta and 13 Jbeta primers. TCRdb's table, derived via immunoSEQ multiplex PCR, lists solely in-frame clones and lacks some. Of approximately 150,000 clones listed, approximately 70% were seen once; the top ten hold over 5%. J lost 2 bases, V lost 0 bases, and 9 bases had no gene match. Per the germline V gene, CDR1 is SGHTA and CDR2 is FQGNSA. The CDR3 is 19 residues long. Sequencing used PBMCs. This TCR was recovered from a woman aged 55-75 years in good health and CMV-seronegative. This chain connects TRBV7-2 to TRBJ2-6; 8 bases fit TRBD2. For the CDR3, the DNA is TGTGCCAGCAGCTTAGCGGGGCTAGCGGGTAGGCCTGGGGCCAACGTCCTGACTTTC. This encodes CASSLAGLAGRPGANVLTF.